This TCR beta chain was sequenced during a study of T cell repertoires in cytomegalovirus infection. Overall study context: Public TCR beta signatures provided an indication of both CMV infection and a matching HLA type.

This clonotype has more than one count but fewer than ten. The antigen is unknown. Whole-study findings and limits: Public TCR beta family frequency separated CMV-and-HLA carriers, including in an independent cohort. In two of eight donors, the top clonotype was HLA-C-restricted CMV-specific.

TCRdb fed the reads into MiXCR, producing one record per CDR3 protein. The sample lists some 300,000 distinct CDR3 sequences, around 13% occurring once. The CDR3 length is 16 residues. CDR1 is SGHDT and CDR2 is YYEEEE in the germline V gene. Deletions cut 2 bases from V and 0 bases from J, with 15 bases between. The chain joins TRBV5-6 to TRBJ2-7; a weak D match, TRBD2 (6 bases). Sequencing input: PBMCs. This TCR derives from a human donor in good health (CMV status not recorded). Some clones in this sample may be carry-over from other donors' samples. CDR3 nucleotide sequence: TGTGCCAGCAGCTTATCGCGGGGCGGGTACTCCTACGAGCAGTACTTC. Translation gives CASSLSRGGYSYEQYF.